One sample yielded the 23 T cell receptor beta chains listed below, sequenced in a study of T cell responses to AZD1222 COVID-19 vaccine. Data came from immunoSEQ multiplex PCR; TCRdb stores just in-frame clones and leaves some out. Counted here are 110,000 to 150,000 clones, roughly nine tenths occurring once; the ten biggest clones make up under 4%. Sequenced material: peripheral blood, taken on day 0 of AZD1222 vaccination. These receptor sequences come from an adult in good health.

The chain is built from TRBV5-1 and TRBJ1-1; no clear D. V lost 4 bases and J lost 2, with 9 bases in between. CDR1 and CDR2 from the germline V gene are SGHRS and YFSETQ. There are 13 residues in the CDR3. The DNA for the CDR3 is TGCGCCAGCAGCCCGGCGATAAACACTGAAGCTTTCTTT. This encodes CASSPAINTEAFF.

This chain joins TRBV3-1 (or the pseudogene TRBV3-2) and TRBJ1-1; 7 bases map to TRBD1. V shed 4 bases, J shed 1 base, and the junction held 0 bases outside the gene matches. Germline lookup yields CDR1 LGHDT and CDR2 YNNKEL (reference sequence). The CDR3 is 13 amino acids. The CDR3 sequence: CASSRQGNTEAFF. CDR3 bases: TGTGCCAGCAGCCGACAGGGGAACACTGAAGCTTTCTTT.

The V gene is TRBV7-9, the J gene TRBJ2-5; D perhaps matches TRBD1 (6 bases). Per the germline V gene, CDR1 is SEHNR and CDR2 is FQNEAQ (reference sequence). CDR3 length: 14 residues. Trimming took 2 bases from V and 3 from J, leaving 10 bases between them. The CDR3 DNA is TGTGCCAGCAGCTTACGGGCAGGGGAAGAGACCCAGTACTTC. This translates into CASSLRAGEETQYF. Full variable domain (remainder filled in from reference TRBV7-9 and TRBJ2-5): DTGVSQNPRHKITKRGQNVTFRCDPISEHNRLYWYRQTLGQGPEFLTYFQNEAQLEKSRLLSDRFSAERPKGSFSTLEIQRTEQGDSAMYLCASSLRAGEETQYFGPGTRLLVL.

V gene TRBV27 combines with J gene TRBJ2-6; 12 nucleotides align to TRBD2. V was clipped by 4 bases and J by 0 bases; unmatched bases: 4. CDR3 length: 18 amino acids. CDR1 and CDR2 (germline): MNHEY, SMNVEV (reference sequence). The CDR3 DNA sequence: TGTGCCAGCAGTTACGGACTAGCGGGGCTCTCTGGGGCCAACGTCCTGACTTTC. Residues: CASSYGLAGLSGANVLTF.

The rearrangement uses TRBV14 and TRBJ1-1; tentatively, D is TRBD1 (6 bases). The CDR3 is 15 residues long. Germline V gene lookup returns CDR1 SGHDN and CDR2 FVKESK. The V end was cut by 1 base, the J end by 2 bases, with 11 bases between. The DNA for the CDR3 is TGTGCCAGCAGCCAAGGATCACAGGGAAACACTGAAGCTTTCTTT. It translates to CASSQGSQGNTEAFF. Drawing the rest from reference TRBV14 and TRBJ1-1, the complete variable domain is EAGVTQFPSHSVIEKGQTVTLRCDPISGHDNLYWYRRVMGKEIKFLLHFVKESKQDESGMPNNRFLAERTGGTYSTLKVQPAELEDSGVYFCASSQGSQGNTEAFFGQGTRLTVV.

The chain employs TRBV30 and TRBJ1-1, with 8 bases matching TRBD1. Germline CDR1 reads GTSNPN; CDR2 reads SVGIG (reference sequence). The V segment lost 1 base and the J segment 7 bases; nucleotides outside the gene matches: 8. The CDR3 is 14 amino acids. The CDR3 region is CAWSEGRGRFEAFF. The CDR3 region has the DNA TGTGCCTGGAGTGAGGGCAGGGGGCGATTTGAAGCTTTCTTT.

The chain links TRBV28 to TRBJ1-2; D perhaps matches TRBD1 (5 bases). Germline V gene sequence: CDR1 MDHEN, CDR2 SYDVKM. This CDR3 comprises 15 residues. V was pared by 7 bases and J by 7 bases, with 22 bases between. The CDR3 DNA follows: TGTGCCAGCACTGGACCGGGTTCAAGGGGTCTTGGCTACACCTTC. Translation gives CASTGPGSRGLGYTF.

The V and J genes are TRBV11-3 and TRBJ2-7; possibly TRBD2 for D (5 bases). The CDR3 loop spans 16 amino acids. V lost 3 bases to trimming and J lost 2 bases, with 17 bases between them. Germline V lookup: CDR1 SGHNT, CDR2 YENEEA. Written as DNA, the CDR3 is TGTGCCAGCAGCTTGGGTGGTGGGATGGGAGCCTACGAGCAGTACTTC. Translating gives CASSLGGGMGAYEQYF.

The rearrangement links TRBV5-4 to TRBJ1-1; TRBD1 matches 10 bases. V shed 4 bases, J shed 5 bases, and the junction held 8 bases outside the gene matches. In germline, CDR1 is SGHNT, CDR2 YYREEE (reference sequence). The CDR3 contains 15 residues. The CDR3 nucleotides read TGTGCCAGCAGCATGGGGACAGGGGATAGGACTGAAGCTTTCTTT. Amino acids: CASSMGTGDRTEAFF. Filled out from reference TRBV5-4 and TRBJ1-1, the complete variable domain reads ETGVTQSPTHLIKTRGQQVTLRCSSQSGHNTVSWYQQALGQGPQFIFQYYREEENGRGNFPPRFSGLQFPNYSSELNVNALELDDSALYLCASSMGTGDRTEAFFGQGTRLTVV.

V gene TRBV5-1 combines with J gene TRBJ2-2, with 8 bases that match TRBD2. This CDR3 is 15 amino acids long. Germline V gene sequence: CDR1 SGHRS, CDR2 YFSETQ. J gave up 6 bases and V 2 bases, and 6 bases lay outside the gene matches. The CDR3 DNA is TGCGCCAGCAGCTTCGACGGGAGGGCCTCCGGGGAGCTGTTTTTT. It encodes CASSFDGRASGELFF.

V and J are TRBV7-8 and TRBJ1-1; D is possibly TRBD1 (6 bases). Trimming left V 5 bases short and J 0 bases short, with 16 bases between. CDR3 length equals 16 residues. The germline V gene has CDR1 SGHVS and CDR2 FQNEAQ. The CDR3 protein is CASSPRQAIMNTEAFF. The CDR3 nucleotides are TGTGCCAGCAGCCCCCGACAGGCAATCATGAACACTGAAGCTTTCTTT.

V usage is TRBV13 and J usage is TRBJ2-1; D perhaps matches TRBD1 (6 bases). Germline V CDR1 and CDR2: PRHDT, FYEKMQ (reference sequence). The CDR3 length is 16 residues. The germline V and J ends were trimmed by 5 bases and 0 bases, with 14 bases remaining between them. DNA of the CDR3: TGTGCCAGCAGCAGGGGGTTCGCAAGCTCCTACAATGAGCAGTTCTTC. Its translation is CASSRGFASSYNEQFF.

This chain connects TRBV9 to TRBJ1-3, with TRBD1 as a possible D gene (6 bases). The CDR3 spans 15 residues. The V gene's germline CDR1 is SGDLS and CDR2 YYNGEE. V was pared by 0 bases and J by 4 bases, with 11 bases between. The CDR3 reads CASSVDGGQGNTIYF. In DNA form, the CDR3 reads TGTGCCAGCAGCGTAGACGGGGGGCAAGGAAACACCATATATTTT.

This rearrangement joins TRBV27 to TRBJ2-7, with 9 bases aligning to TRBD2. Germline trimming cut 4 bases from V and 5 bases from J; bases unmatched to any gene: 12. Germline CDR1 and CDR2: MNHEY and SMNVEV (reference sequence). CDR3 length equals 16 residues. The CDR3 DNA sequence: TGTGCCAGCAGTTCCGGTTCCATAGCGGGAGAGGACGAGCAGTACTTC. Encoded protein: CASSSGSIAGEDEQYF.

The table lists this clone with a count of one. The rearrangement links TRBV9 to TRBJ1-2; maybe TRBD1 (6 bases). The V and J ends lost 4 bases and 5 bases respectively, with 15 bases between them. In germline, CDR1 is SGDLS, CDR2 YYNGEE. The CDR3 loop spans 14 amino acids. CDR3 DNA sequence: TGTGCCAGCAGCCCAGAGGGGGGGCAGTATGGCTACACCTTC. It specifies CASSPEGGQYGYTF.

The table lists this clone with a count of one. The chain is built from TRBV20-1 and TRBJ1-2; D remains unclear. The CDR3 loop spans 10 amino acids. Germline V gene lookup returns CDR1 DFQATT and CDR2 SNEGSKA (reference sequence). V was trimmed by 5 bases and J by 5 bases, leaving 6 bases between them. This CDR3 is CSAADYGYTF. In DNA form, the CDR3 reads TGCAGTGCTGCAGATTATGGCTACACCTTC.

This chain uses TRBV5-4 with TRBJ2-7, with TRBD1 matching 7 bases. The CDR3 has 15 amino acids. Per the germline V gene, CDR1 is SGHNT and CDR2 is YYREEE (reference sequence). Trimming cost V 1 base and J 6 bases; bases outside gene matches: 10. This CDR3 reads CASSLPDRAGSEQYF. The DNA of the CDR3 is TGTGCCAGCAGCTTGCCCGACAGGGCAGGCAGCGAGCAGTACTTC.

J is TRBJ2-5 and V is TRBV2, with D maybe TRBD2 (5 bases). The V end lost 6 bases, the J end lost 2 bases, and 10 bases lay between the germline ends. CDR3 length: 13 amino acids. The germline V gene has CDR1 SNHLY and CDR2 FYNNEI. The CDR3 loop reads CASSGNLQETQYF. CDR3 bases: TGTGCCAGCAGCGGGAACTTGCAAGAGACCCAGTACTTC.

The rearrangement joins TRBV6-5 to TRBJ1-1; D uncertain. This CDR3 has 13 residues. Germline V gene lookup returns CDR1 MNHEY and CDR2 SVGAGI. V shed 2 bases and J shed 1 base, with 5 bases lying between them. The CDR3 loop is CASSYQQNTEAFF. Here the CDR3 DNA reads TGTGCCAGCAGTTACCAGCAGAACACTGAAGCTTTCTTT.

V usage is TRBV5-1 and J usage is TRBJ2-1, with a possible D match to TRBD2 (5 bases). V was trimmed by 0 bases and J by 1 base, leaving 14 bases between them. Germline loops: CDR1 SGHRS, CDR2 YFSETQ. The CDR3 is made up of 17 amino acids. CDR3 sequence: CASSLGPDSRSYNEQFF. CDR3 in DNA: TGCGCCAGCAGCTTGGGTCCGGACTCCCGTTCCTACAATGAGCAGTTCTTC. The full variable domain, rest sourced from reference TRBV5-1 and TRBJ2-1, is KAGVTQTPRYLIKTRGQQVTLSCSPISGHRSVSWYQQTPGQGLQFLFEYFSETQRNKGNFPGRFSGRQFSNSRSEMNVSTLELGDSALYLCASSLGPDSRSYNEQFFGPGTRLTVL.

This clone was seen a few times. The V and J genes are TRBV10-3 and TRBJ1-5; D is uncertain. The V end was cut by 0 bases, the J end by 3 bases, with 9 bases between. Germline V CDR1 and CDR2: ENHRY, SYGVKD. This CDR3 comprises 15 residues. The DNA of the CDR3 is TGTGCCATCAGTGAGTCGGGCCAGGTCAATCAGCCCCAGCATTTT. Protein: CAISESGQVNQPQHF.

This chain links TRBV19 with TRBJ1-5; 10 nucleotides align to TRBD1. V lost 3 bases and J lost 6; bases outside the gene matches: 11. This CDR3 region has 17 residues. Germline lookup yields CDR1 LNHDA and CDR2 SQIVND (reference sequence). This CDR3 is CASSIFRGQGQGQPQHF. CDR3 DNA: TGTGCCAGTAGTATCTTTCGGGGACAGGGGCAAGGTCAGCCCCAGCATTTT.

V is TRBV30 and J is TRBJ2-3; 13 bases agree with TRBD2. The length of the CDR3 is 18 residues. CDR1 and CDR2 from the germline V gene are GTSNPN and SVGIG (reference sequence). After removal of 2 bases from V and 1 base from J, the junction contained 9 bases not matched to a gene. In DNA form, the CDR3 reads TGTGCCTGGAGTTTCACTAGCGGGAGGGCTTGGGGCACAGATACGCAGTATTTT. This translates into CAWSFTSGRAWGTDTQYF.